Following are 4 T cell receptor beta chains from one sample sequenced in a study of cytomegalovirus exposure and HLA in healthy donors. The PCR had 60 Vbeta and 13 Jbeta primers. Clones were read by immunoSEQ multiplex PCR, and TCRdb kept only the in-frame ones, dropping some. The sample lists 150,000 or so clones, 80% occurring once. Sample: PBMCs. The receptors were sampled from a man in his thirties or forties in good health and CMV-seropositive.

With regard to this clone: One junction end does not reproduce the germline sequence, and a read error may be involved. This chain joins TRBV6-5 and TRBJ2-7, with D possibly matching TRBD1 (6 bases). CDR3 length: 15 amino acids. CDR1 is MNHEY and CDR2 is SVGAGI in the germline V gene. The CDR3 nucleotides read TGTGCCAGCAGTGACTCTGGGACATGGTCGAACGAGCAGTACTTC. It specifies CASSDSGTWSNEQYF.

A single count supports this clone. The J gene is TRBJ1-2, the V gene TRBV30; a possible D gene is TRBD1 (6 bases). Trimming removed 3 bases from V and 3 bases from J, with 11 bases in between. Germline loops: CDR1 GTSNPN, CDR2 SVGIG (reference sequence). The CDR3 runs to 13 residues. This chain's CDR3 is CAWRRTDYYGYTF. The CDR3 DNA reads as TGTGCCTGGAGGCGGACAGACTACTATGGCTACACCTTC.

V usage is TRBV5-1 and J usage is TRBJ2-7, with TRBD2 matching over 10 bases. The CDR3 totals 15 residues. Germline CDR1 SGHRS, CDR2 YFSETQ. J was trimmed by 2 bases and V by 4 bases; bases with no gene match: 6. For the CDR3, the DNA is TGCGCCAGCAGCGTCAAGCGGGAGGGCCCCTACGAGCAGTACTTC. Its protein is CASSVKREGPYEQYF.

This clone was found a few times. The chain links TRBV10-3 to TRBJ2-7; TRBD2 agrees at 8 bases. The V segment lost 3 bases and the J segment 3 bases; nucleotides outside the gene matches: 13. Germline CDR1 and CDR2: ENHRY and SYGVKD. CDR3 length: 17 amino acids. The CDR3 nucleotides are TGTGCCATCAGTGAATCCGGGCGGGGGGAGAGGATCTACGAGCAGTACTTC. It translates to CAISESGRGERIYEQYF.